This T cell receptor (beta chain) originates from a study of cytomegalovirus exposure and HLA in healthy donors. Whole-study results and caveats: Across donors, sequencing depth was assumed by presence/absence analyses to be roughly uniform. Published work reported that the classifier diagnosed cytomegalovirus status with high specificity and sensitivity.

The PCR employed 60 Vbeta primers together with 13 Jbeta primers. TCRdb's copy holds only in-frame clones and misses some; the assay was immunoSEQ multiplex PCR. This table lists around 53,000 clones. Of note for this clone: As yet, its antigen is unknown.

The CDR3 sequence is 17 residues long. V lost 0 bases and J lost 6; bases outside the gene matches: 14. Germline assignment: CDR1 SGHRS and CDR2 YFSETQ. The sequence derives from a man aged 18 to 35 in good health and CMV-seropositive. The chain joins TRBV5-1 to TRBJ2-7; 8 bases agree with TRBD1. The sample taken for sequencing was PBMCs. The CDR3 region is CASSLDTRTGSTSEQYF. CDR3 nucleotides: TGCGCCAGCAGCTTGGATACAAGGACAGGGTCTACCTCCGAGCAGTACTTC.